This entry lists 8 T cell receptor beta chains sequenced from one sample in a study of T-cell reconstitution after alpha-beta-depleted transplantation in children. The library targeted TCRbeta and was prepared with unique molecular identifiers. TCRdb re-called the PCR reads through MiXCR, storing one row per CDR3 protein. The data hold a few hundred thousand distinct CDR3 sequences, with more than 20% observed a single time. The specimen comprised PBMCs, sampled before TCRalphabeta/CD19-depleted stem cell transplant. The receptors derive from a boy in the first two years of life with Wiskott-Aldrich syndrome, due to receive a stem cell transplant.

This chain's CDR3 is CSALDPYNEQFF. DNA of the CDR3: TGCAGTGCTCTCGACCCTTACAATGAGCAGTTCTTC. The chain links TRBV20-1 to TRBJ2-1; no clear D gene. CDR3 length: 12 residues. V lost 5 bases to trimming and J lost 4 bases, with 9 bases between them. The germline V gene encodes CDR1 DFQATT and CDR2 SNEGSKA (reference sequence).

The table lists this clonotype with a few counts. V is TRBV5-1 and J is TRBJ2-5; 12 bases are shared with TRBD1. The CDR3 contains 15 residues. The trim removed 4 bases at V and 5 bases at J, leaving 6 bases unmatched. Looked up from germline, CDR1 is SGHRS and CDR2 is YFSETQ. CDR3 nucleotides: TGCGCCAGCAGCCCGGGACAGGGGGCGCGGGAGACCCAGTACTTC. Translating gives CASSPGQGARETQYF.

The chain employs TRBV7-2 and TRBJ1-6, with no clear D. V was pared by 3 bases and J by 7 bases, with 7 bases between. There are 13 residues in the CDR3. Germline CDR1 and CDR2: SGHTA and FQGNSA. For the CDR3, the DNA is TGTGCCAGCAGCTTCGTCGACAATTCACCCCTCCACTTT. It is translated as CASSFVDNSPLHF. The full variable domain, in which reference TRBV7-2 and TRBJ1-6 provide the parts outside the CDR3, is GAGVSQSPSNKVTEKGKDVELRCDPISGHTALYWYRQSLGQGLEFLIYFQGNSAPDKSGLPSDRFSAERTGGSVSTLTIQRTQQEDSAVYLCASSFVDNSPLHFGNGTRLTVT.

This clonotype is a singleton in its sample. The chain employs TRBV11-3 and TRBJ2-2; TRBD1 matches 8 bases. This CDR3 contains 17 residues. The trim removed 1 base at V and 6 bases at J, leaving 10 bases unmatched. The germline V gene encodes CDR1 SGHNT and CDR2 YENEEA. CDR3 residues: CASSLGPGGLRAGELFF. The CDR3 DNA sequence: TGTGCCAGCAGCTTAGGACCAGGGGGCCTGAGAGCCGGGGAGCTGTTTTTT.

This clonotype has just a few counts. The J gene is TRBJ2-7, the V gene TRBV5-1; D gene uncertain. CDR3 length equals 15 residues. Trimming cost V 1 base and J 0 bases, with 11 bases left between them. Germline values: CDR1 SGHRS, CDR2 YFSETQ. DNA for the CDR3: TGCGCCAGCAGCTTGCCTAGTTCAAGCTCCTACGAGCAGTACTTC. It is translated as CASSLPSSSSYEQYF.

The genes are TRBV6-4 and TRBJ2-3, with 10 bases aligning to TRBD2. Germline V CDR1 and CDR2: MRHNA, SNTAGT. Trimming cost V 4 bases and J 5 bases; bases outside gene matches: 3. CDR3 length: 14 residues. CDR3 DNA sequence: TGTGCCAGCAGTGTAACTAGCGGGATAGATACGCAGTATTTT. Translation gives CASSVTSGIDTQYF.

The gene calls are TRBV20-1 and TRBJ2-3; D is uncertain. The CDR3 spans 11 residues. Germline V gene sequence: CDR1 DFQATT, CDR2 SNEGSKA (reference sequence). Trimming took 6 bases from V and 2 from J, leaving 6 bases between them. CDR3 protein: CSASYTDTQYF. CDR3 DNA: TGCAGTGCCTCTTACACAGATACGCAGTATTTT.

This clonotype was recorded a few times. The chain has TRBV12-3 or TRBV12-4 and TRBJ2-6; 8 bases map to TRBD1. V dropped 1 base and J dropped 5; count of bases not matched to a gene: 7. The CDR3 spans 17 residues. CDR3 bases: TGTGCCAGCAGTTTAGGGACAGGGTCGTCTTGGGCCAACGTCCTGACTTTC. Translating gives CASSLGTGSSWANVLTF.